A single T cell receptor (beta chain) is shown here with its context. Its matching antigen is unknown. PCR amplification relied on 60 Vbeta primers (plus 13 Jbeta primers). Libraries were prepared by immunoSEQ multiplex PCR; TCRdb keeps only in-frame clonotypes and omits some of them. The sample shows 210,000 or so clones, roughly 84% of them seen only once. The data belong to a study of cytomegalovirus exposure and HLA in healthy donors. General observations from the study: For presence/absence analyses, sequencing depth was assumed to be roughly uniform across donors.

CDR3 length: 13 amino acids. The junction had 5 bases not matched to a gene; V was cut back by 4 bases and J by 8 bases. Per the germline V gene, CDR1 is SGHTS and CDR2 is YDEGEE. Sequencing used PBMCs. J is TRBJ1-2 and V is TRBV5-8, with 10 bases that match TRBD1. The clonotype comes from a human donor in good health. The DNA for the CDR3 is TGTGCCAGCAGCGAGGGGACAGGGGTAGGCTACACCTTC. This gives the protein CASSEGTGVGYTF.